This passage covers 21 T cell receptor beta chains from one sample sequenced in a study of blood T cells in healthy people across ages. A second PCR of roughly 7 to 11 cycles used a sample-barcoded 5' primer and a J-beta primer mix. TCRdb re-analysed the 5' RACE reads in MiXCR, keeping a single row per CDR3 protein. The data hold roughly 930,000 distinct CDR3 sequences, with 40% to 60% observed a single time. Sequenced input: blood. The source is a young man in good health.

This chain joins TRBV11-2 and TRBJ2-7; D call uncertain. There are 15 residues in the CDR3. CDR1 is SGHAT and CDR2 is FQNNGV in the germline V gene. V lost 5 bases and J 3 bases, leaving 17 bases between the germline ends. CDR3 DNA sequence: TGTGCCAGCAGCACAACCGACGGATCAATCTACGAGCAGTACTTC. This gives the protein CASSTTDGSIYEQYF.

The chain is built from TRBV27 and TRBJ2-3; tentatively, D is TRBD1 or TRBD2 (6 bases each). The CDR3 totals 15 residues. The V and J ends lost 0 bases and 3 bases respectively, with 10 bases between them. From germline, CDR1 is MNHEY and CDR2 SMNVEV (reference sequence). CDR3 region: CASSLSEGGTDTQYF. The CDR3 DNA follows: TGTGCCAGCAGTTTATCGGAAGGGGGGACAGATACGCAGTATTTT.

The chain employs TRBV24-1 and TRBJ2-3; D may correspond to TRBD1 or TRBD2 (5 bases each). V was trimmed by 3 bases and J by 2 bases, leaving 14 bases between them. Germline loops: CDR1 KGHDR, CDR2 SFDVKD. The CDR3 has 16 amino acids. DNA for the CDR3: TGTGCCACCAGTGATCGGGACGGAGAGTCCACAGATACGCAGTATTTT. It yields the protein CATSDRDGESTDTQYF.

The chain recombines TRBV5-1 with TRBJ2-5; no clear D. This CDR3 has 13 amino acids. The germline V gene encodes CDR1 SGHRS and CDR2 YFSETQ. The V and J ends lost 2 bases and 4 bases respectively, with 9 bases between them. This chain's CDR3 is CASSLSPGETQYF. The CDR3 DNA reads TGCGCCAGCAGCTTATCCCCCGGAGAGACCCAGTACTTC.

The chain has TRBV30 and TRBJ1-1; weak D call: TRBD1 (5 bases). Germline V lookup: CDR1 GTSNPN, CDR2 SVGIG (reference sequence). The CDR3 contains 15 residues. The V end was cut by 1 base, the J end by 2 bases, with 14 bases between. The CDR3 protein is CAWSAWDGGNTEAFF. For the CDR3, the DNA is TGTGCCTGGAGTGCCTGGGACGGGGGAAACACTGAAGCTTTCTTT.

The chain uses TRBV6-1 and TRBJ2-7; maybe TRBD2 (6 bases). Germline lookup yields CDR1 MNHNS and CDR2 SASEGT. The V gene lost 7 bases and the J gene lost 7 bases, with 20 bases spanning the gap. This CDR3 contains 14 residues. CDR3 protein: CASMDLGDFTEQYF. For the CDR3, the DNA is TGTGCCAGCATGGACCTTGGGGACTTTACAGAGCAGTACTTC.

This clonotype occurred a few times. The CDR3, as DNA: TGCGCCAGCAGCTTGAGACGGAGCTCCTACAATGAGCAGTTCTTC. This codes for CASSLRRSSYNEQFF. The rearrangement uses TRBV5-1 and TRBJ2-1; no clear D. CDR1 and CDR2 (germline): SGHRS, YFSETQ. With 1 base removed from V and 0 bases from J, the gap between germline ends came to 8 bases. The CDR3 consists of 15 residues.

The chain uses TRBV25-1 and TRBJ2-6; D perhaps matches TRBD2 (6 bases). The CDR3 is 17 residues long. Trimming removed 2 bases at V and 4 bases at J, with 15 bases between. Per germline, CDR1 MGHDK and CDR2 SYGVNS. CDR3 protein: CASSEHNGGLGANVLTF. The CDR3 bases are TGTGCCAGCAGTGAACACAATGGGGGGTTAGGGGCCAACGTCCTGACTTTC.

The chain links TRBV20-1 to TRBJ2-1, with TRBD2 matching over 10 bases. CDR3 size: 17 residues. Germline V gene data show CDR1 as DFQATT and CDR2 as SNEGSKA (reference sequence). Losses at the gene ends were 0 bases for V and 1 base for J; bases not matched to a gene: 6. CDR3 residues: CSARDAGTSVSYNEQFF. In nucleotides, the CDR3 is TGCAGTGCTAGAGACGCCGGGACTAGCGTATCCTACAATGAGCAGTTCTTC.

This clonotype was picked up a small number of times. CDR3 loop: CASSLEDYYGYTF. In nucleotides, the CDR3 is TGCGCCAGCAGCTTAGAGGACTACTATGGCTACACCTTC. The J gene is TRBJ1-2, the V gene TRBV5-1; D is undetermined. Germline V gives CDR1 SGHRS, CDR2 YFSETQ. Trimming took 2 bases from V and 3 from J, leaving 8 bases between them. The CDR3 runs to 13 residues.

The chain links TRBV11-1 to TRBJ1-1; D is perhaps TRBD1 (5 bases). The CDR3 sequence is 15 residues long. CDR1 and CDR2 (germline): SGHAT, FQDESV (reference sequence). Trimming cost V 5 bases and J 1 base, with 14 bases left between them. The CDR3: CASSPRGSPNTEAFF. For the CDR3, the DNA is TGTGCCAGCAGCCCCCGGGGCAGCCCGAACACTGAAGCTTTCTTT.

The chain combines TRBV9 with TRBJ1-6; no definite D call. The CDR3 consists of 15 residues. The V gene's germline CDR1 is SGDLS and CDR2 YYNGEE. V was shortened by 4 bases and J by 9 bases, with 17 bases between the two germline ends. CDR3 bases: TGTGCCAGCAGCTTGGCCTCGGCGGAGGTTTCACCCCTCCACTTT. Translating gives CASSLASAEVSPLHF.

The CDR3 DNA reads TGCAGCGTCGCCTCCGGGACAGGGAACGAGCAGTACTTC. It encodes CSVASGTGNEQYF. The rearrangement joins TRBV29-1 to TRBJ2-7; 9 nucleotides line up with TRBD1. The V gene end was trimmed by 6 bases and the J gene end by 5 bases; junction bases not matched to a gene: 8. Germline V gene sequence: CDR1 SQVTM, CDR2 ANQGSEA. The CDR3 has 13 amino acids.

This clonotype turned up a few times. The V call is TRBV12-3 or TRBV12-4, the J call TRBJ2-3; possibly TRBD2 for D (5 bases). This CDR3 is built from 12 residues. V lost 4 bases and J lost 9, with 11 bases in between. The CDR3 coding sequence is TGTGCCAGCAGTTGGGAGCAGGCAACGCAGTATTTT. It encodes CASSWEQATQYF.

This clonotype was seen many times. The rearrangement joins TRBV4-3 to TRBJ2-7, with a weak D call TRBD2 (5 bases). CDR3 length equals 15 residues. Looked up from germline, CDR1 is LGHNA and CDR2 is YSLEER. With 0 bases removed from V and 0 bases from J, the gap between germline ends came to 9 bases. The CDR3 loop is CASSQDHGVSYEQYF. The CDR3 coding sequence is TGCGCCAGCAGCCAAGATCACGGGGTCTCCTACGAGCAGTACTTC.

This clonotype was found a few times. The CDR3 here is CASSLFQGGITEAFF. CDR3 bases: TGTGCCAGCAGTTTATTTCAGGGGGGTATTACTGAAGCTTTCTTT. The rearrangement links TRBV28 to TRBJ1-1; 7 bases line up with TRBD1. CDR3 length equals 15 residues. The germline gives CDR1 MDHEN, CDR2 SYDVKM. V shed 1 base, J shed 5 bases, and the junction held 7 bases outside the gene matches.

This clonotype showed up just a few times. The V gene is TRBV29-1, the J gene TRBJ2-7; the D is unclear. Trimming stripped 1 base from V and 2 bases from J, with 12 bases between. The V gene's germline CDR1 is SQVTM and CDR2 ANQGSEA. The CDR3 extends over 14 amino acids. The DNA of the CDR3 is TGCAGCGTTGAAGTTCCAGAAGAGCCCTACGAGCAGTACTTC. Encoded protein: CSVEVPEEPYEQYF.

The chain links TRBV3-1 to TRBJ2-3; 9 nucleotides align to TRBD1. CDR3 length: 14 residues. Germline V gene sequence: CDR1 LGHDT, CDR2 YNNKEL (reference sequence). V shed 6 bases and J 7 bases; nucleotides not matched to a gene: 8. CDR3 nucleotides: TGTGCCAGCAGTCCCGGGACAGGGACCTATACGCAGTATTTT. Translated: CASSPGTGTYTQYF.

CDR3 loop: CSARGFGNTIYF. CDR3 DNA: TGCAGTGCCCGGGGTTTTGGAAACACCATATATTTT. The V and J genes are TRBV20-1 and TRBJ1-3; unclear D gene. Trimming took 6 bases from V and 3 from J, leaving 9 bases between them. This CDR3 is 12 amino acids long. Looked up from germline, CDR1 is DFQATT and CDR2 is SNEGSKA (reference sequence).

The chain joins TRBV7-2 to TRBJ2-7; TRBD1 agrees at 10 bases. Looked up from germline, CDR1 is SGHTA and CDR2 is FQGNSA. The CDR3 is 16 residues long. Trimming at V came to 5 bases and at J to 0 bases, leaving 7 bases not matched to a gene. DNA of the CDR3: TGTGCCAGCAGCCCCCCGGACAGGGGGAGCTCCTACGAGCAGTACTTC. It codes for CASSPPDRGSSYEQYF.

This clonotype was seen a few times. The genes are TRBV10-3 and TRBJ2-1, with 12 bases that match TRBD2. CDR3 length equals 16 residues. Looked up from germline, CDR1 is ENHRY and CDR2 is SYGVKD. The V and J ends lost 6 bases and 5 bases, in that order; junction bases with no gene match: 8. CDR3 bases: TGTGCCATCAGAAAGTCTAGCGGGGGGGACAACAATGAGCAGTTCTTC. It translates to CAIRKSSGGDNNEQFF.